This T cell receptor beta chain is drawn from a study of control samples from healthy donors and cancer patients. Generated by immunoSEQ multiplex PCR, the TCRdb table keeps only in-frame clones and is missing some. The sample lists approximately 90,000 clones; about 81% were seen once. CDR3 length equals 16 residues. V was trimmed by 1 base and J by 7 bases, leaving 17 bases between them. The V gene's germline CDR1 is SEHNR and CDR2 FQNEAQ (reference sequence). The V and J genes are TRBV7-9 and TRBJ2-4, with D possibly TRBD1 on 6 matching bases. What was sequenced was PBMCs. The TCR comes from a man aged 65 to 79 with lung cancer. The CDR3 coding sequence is TGTGCCAGCAGCTTAGGGGCTCAGGGGATTGGGAACATTCAGTACTTC. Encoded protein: CASSLGAQGIGNIQYF.